This T cell receptor beta chain was sequenced in a study of blood T cells in healthy people across ages. The second PCR ran roughly 6 to 11 cycles with a sample-barcoded 5' primer and J-beta primers. TCRdb passed the 5' RACE reads through MiXCR, listing each CDR3 protein once. Of over a million distinct CDR3 sequences listed, around 43% are singletons. Deletions cut 10 bases from V and 2 bases from J, with 16 bases between. This CDR3 is built from 14 residues. The sequence was collected from a woman in her sixties or seventies in good health. Sequenced: blood. This sequence joins TRBV12-3 or TRBV12-4 and TRBJ2-3, with D maybe TRBD2 (6 bases). In nucleotides, the CDR3 is TGTGCCACATCCTATGGGGGACTCACAGATACGCAGTATTTT. The encoded protein is CATSYGGLTDTQYF.